Below are 24 T cell receptor beta chains sequenced from a single sample in a study of CD8 T cells in ankylosing spondylitis. TCRdb analysed the 5' RACE reads with MiXCR anew, one entry per CDR3 protein. The sample has about 190,000 distinct CDR3 sequences; 10% to 15% are singletons. Specimen: blood, either unsorted or a sorted T cell fraction (not recorded which). These receptors were taken from a female donor with ankylosing spondylitis or in good health (not recorded which).

This clonotype was detected many times. The DNA for the CDR3 is TGTGCCAGCAGCTCGCCCCCTTCCGGAGGGCCAGATACGCAGTATTTT. Amino acids: CASSSPPSGGPDTQYF. J is TRBJ2-3 and V is TRBV4-2; maybe TRBD2 (6 bases). The germline V gene has CDR1 LGHNA and CDR2 YNFKEQ. The CDR3 is 16 amino acids. Trimming pared 5 bases from V and 4 bases from J, leaving 19 bases between.

This clonotype was observed at least ten times. The rearrangement uses TRBV12-3 or TRBV12-4 and TRBJ2-7; maybe TRBD1 (6 bases). The CDR3 consists of 13 residues. Between the trimmed V and J ends, which lost 8 bases and 2 bases, there was a span of 13 bases. The CDR3 nucleotides read TGTGCCAGCGGGCTACAGGGCCCCTACGAGCAGTACTTC. It specifies CASGLQGPYEQYF.

This clonotype has a count of ten or more. The CDR3 region has the DNA TGTGCCAGCAGCTTTATGGGAGACACCGGGGAGCTGTTTTTT. This encodes CASSFMGDTGELFF. V and J are TRBV7-9 and TRBJ2-2; D is perhaps TRBD2 (5 bases). V lost 3 bases, J lost 3 bases, and 8 bases lay in between. The CDR3 has 14 residues. Germline assignment: CDR1 SEHNR and CDR2 FQNEAQ (reference sequence).

This clonotype has a count of ten or more. This chain connects TRBV20-1 to TRBJ2-7; D possibly corresponds to TRBD1 (5 bases). Germline V CDR1 and CDR2: DFQATT, SNEGSKA (reference sequence). The CDR3 length is 15 residues. V was cut by 0 bases and J by 5 bases, with 17 bases left in between. The CDR3 here is CSARDLLQGMNEQYF. The CDR3 DNA sequence: TGCAGTGCTAGAGATCTCCTGCAGGGTATGAACGAGCAGTACTTC.

This clonotype was recorded many times. This chain uses TRBV5-1 with TRBJ2-6, with TRBD2 identical over 8 bases. There are 16 residues in the CDR3. Germline V gives CDR1 SGHRS, CDR2 YFSETQ. With V trimmed by 4 bases and J by 3 bases, 6 bases remained unmatched. In DNA form, the CDR3 reads TGCGCCAGCAGCCGGGAGGGGTCTAGTGGGGCCAACGTCCTGACTTTC. Translation: CASSREGSSGANVLTF.

This clonotype was found many times. The CDR3 sequence is CSALRTKETQYF. The CDR3 coding sequence is TGCAGTGCTCTCCGGACTAAAGAGACCCAGTACTTC. V is TRBV20-1 and J is TRBJ2-5; D possibly corresponds to TRBD2 (6 bases). Trimming cost V 5 bases and J 3 bases, with 10 bases left between them. This CDR3 spans 12 amino acids. Germline assignment: CDR1 DFQATT and CDR2 SNEGSKA (reference sequence).

This clonotype was found once. The rearrangement links TRBV7-2 to TRBJ2-5; no clear D gene. The V gene lost 2 bases and the J gene lost 4 bases, with 8 bases spanning the gap. Per the germline V gene, CDR1 is SGHTA and CDR2 is FQGNSA. The CDR3 totals 13 residues. CDR3 residues: CASSLNQRETQYF. The CDR3 DNA reads as TGTGCCAGCAGCTTAAATCAACGAGAGACCCAGTACTTC. Full variable domain (outside the CDR3, taken from reference TRBV7-2 and TRBJ2-5): GAGVSQSPSNKVTEKGKDVELRCDPISGHTALYWYRQSLGQGLEFLIYFQGNSAPDKSGLPSDRFSAERTGGSVSTLTIQRTQQEDSAVYLCASSLNQRETQYFGPGTRLLVL.

In the case of this clonotype: A clone one base away is much larger, so this may be a read error. V usage is TRBV12-3 or TRBV12-4 and J usage is TRBJ2-1; the D is unclear. The CDR3 sequence is 13 residues long. The CDR3 here is CTSSLGLSWEQFF. The CDR3 DNA sequence: TGTACCAGCAGTTTAGGGTTAAGTTGGGAGCAGTTCTTC.

This clonotype was detected ten times or more. The J gene is TRBJ1-2, the V gene TRBV10-3, with TRBD1 matching 8 bases. Germline values: CDR1 ENHRY, CDR2 SYGVKD. The CDR3 is made up of 16 amino acids. V was pared by 2 bases and J by 6 bases, with 11 bases of the junction left unmatched. The CDR3 reads CAISEVAGGAKDGYTF. The CDR3, as DNA: TGTGCCATCAGTGAGGTCGCAGGGGGCGCGAAAGATGGCTACACCTTC.

This clonotype has more than one count but fewer than ten. J is TRBJ2-6 and V is TRBV6-5; no reliable D call. CDR1 is MNHEY, CDR2 SVGAGI, per germline. V dropped 6 bases and J dropped 4 bases, with 13 bases sitting between them. The CDR3 runs to 15 residues. As DNA, the CDR3 is TGTGCCAGCAGATATTTTGGGCCAGGGGCCAACGTCCTGACTTTC. Translating gives CASRYFGPGANVLTF.

The table lists this clonotype with many counts. CDR3 in amino acids: CASSLVLAGSREQFF. The CDR3 DNA follows: TGCGCCAGCAGCTTGGTTCTAGCGGGGAGTAGGGAGCAGTTCTTC. The rearrangement uses TRBV5-1 and TRBJ2-1; 9 bases fit TRBD2. Germline V gene sequence: CDR1 SGHRS, CDR2 YFSETQ. The CDR3 consists of 15 residues. V lost 0 bases, J lost 10 bases, and 8 bases stayed unmatched. Full variable domain (missing parts from reference TRBV5-1 and TRBJ2-1): KAGVTQTPRYLIKTRGQQVTLSCSPISGHRSVSWYQQTPGQGLQFLFEYFSETQRNKGNFPGRFSGRQFSNSRSEMNVSTLELGDSALYLCASSLVLAGSREQFFGPGTRLTVL.

This sequence joins TRBV11-2 and TRBJ2-3; D is possibly TRBD1 or TRBD2 (5 bases each). This CDR3 spans 14 amino acids. The V end was cut by 3 bases, the J end by 8 bases, with 15 bases between. Germline lookup yields CDR1 SGHAT and CDR2 FQNNGV. This CDR3 reads CASSLGDARSTQYF. The CDR3 DNA follows: TGTGCCAGCAGCTTGGGGGACGCGAGGTCTACGCAGTATTTT. Full variable domain (outside the CDR3, taken from reference TRBV11-2 and TRBJ2-3): EAGVAQSPRYKIIEKRQSVAFWCNPISGHATLYWYQQILGQGPKLLIQFQNNGVVDDSQLPKDRFSAERLKGVDSTLKIQPAKLEDSAVYLCASSLGDARSTQYFGPGTRLTVL.

This clonotype was seen only once. A single base separates this from a much larger clone, so it may be a read error. The chain is built from TRBV7-2 and TRBJ2-5, with D perhaps TRBD2 (5 bases). There are 14 residues in the CDR3. V shed 5 bases and J shed 7 bases, with 17 bases lying between them. In germline, CDR1 is SGHTA, CDR2 FQGNSA. The CDR3 reads CTSSVNRAGGTQYF. The CDR3 nucleotides read TGTACCAGCAGCGTAAATCGGGCGGGCGGGACCCAGTACTTC.

The chain recombines TRBV6-5 with TRBJ2-7, with 13 nucleotides matching TRBD2. The CDR3 is made up of 12 amino acids. Germline V gene data show CDR1 as MNHEY and CDR2 as SVGAGI. V shed 8 bases and J 5 bases; nucleotides not matched to a gene: 0. CDR3 DNA: TGTGCCAGCGGACTAGCGGGAGACGAGCAGTACTTC. The encoded protein is CASGLAGDEQYF.

This clonotype was seen repeatedly, ten times or more. V and J are TRBV2 and TRBJ1-1; D perhaps matches TRBD1 (5 bases). The CDR3 covers 13 residues. V dropped 2 bases and J dropped 3 bases, with 7 bases sitting between them. Germline V lookup: CDR1 SNHLY, CDR2 FYNNEI. The CDR3 DNA is TGTGCCAGCAGTGAACGGGGCTACACTGAAGCTTTCTTT. Amino acids: CASSERGYTEAFF.

This clonotype was observed at least ten times. This chain joins TRBV29-1 and TRBJ1-1; the D gene is possibly TRBD1 (5 bases). Germline V gene data show CDR1 as SQVTM and CDR2 as ANQGSEA. The CDR3 loop spans 10 amino acids. The V end lost 4 bases, the J end lost 11 bases, and 11 bases lay between the germline ends. CDR3 DNA sequence: TGCAGCGTTGGGCCAGAGGGGGCTTTCTTT. Encoded protein: CSVGPEGAFF.

The chain links TRBV7-2 to TRBJ2-2, with D possibly TRBD1 on 6 matching bases. The germline V gene has CDR1 SGHTA and CDR2 FQGNSA. Between the trimmed V and J ends, which lost 5 bases and 6 bases, there was a span of 13 bases. The CDR3 is 14 residues long. CDR3 in amino acids: CASSVNRDAGELFF. The CDR3 DNA reads TGTGCCAGCAGCGTGAACAGGGATGCCGGGGAGCTGTTTTTT.

Many counts were recorded for this clonotype. The chain joins TRBV7-2 to TRBJ2-3; the D is unclear. The CDR3 has 14 amino acids. V lost 6 bases and J 3 bases, leaving 13 bases between the germline ends. CDR1 and CDR2 (germline): SGHTA, FQGNSA. In DNA form, the CDR3 reads TGTGCCAGCAGACTAACAGTGGGAACAGATACGCAGTATTTT. Translated, it gives CASRLTVGTDTQYF.

This clonotype was seen repeatedly, ten times or more. V and J are TRBV12-3 or TRBV12-4 and TRBJ2-1, with 7 bases that match TRBD2. V was pared by 6 bases and J by 3 bases, with 8 bases of the junction left unmatched. CDR3 size: 15 residues. CDR3 amino acids: CASSSGGSGYNEQFF. DNA of the CDR3: TGTGCCAGCAGCTCGGGGGGTAGCGGCTACAATGAGCAGTTCTTC.

This clonotype came up many times. J is TRBJ2-7 and V is TRBV20-1; weak D call: TRBD2 (7 bases). Deletions cut 1 base from V and 2 bases from J, with 21 bases between. Germline CDR1 DFQATT, CDR2 SNEGSKA (reference sequence). The CDR3 is 17 amino acids. DNA of the CDR3: TGCAGTGCTAGAGTGGCTCAGGGGAAGCGGGACCCCTACGAGCAGTACTTC. Translated, it gives CSARVAQGKRDPYEQYF.

This clonotype has just a few counts. The chain employs TRBV12-3 or TRBV12-4 and TRBJ1-1; no clear D. The CDR3 is 15 residues long. Between the trimmed V and J ends, which lost 3 bases and 0 bases, there was a span of 11 bases. The CDR3 spells CASSLGPTVNTEAFF. The CDR3 DNA follows: TGTGCCAGCAGTTTGGGTCCAACGGTGAACACTGAAGCTTTCTTT.

As regards this clonotype: A much more abundant neighbour one base away suggests this may be a read error. This chain uses TRBV6-1 with TRBJ2-3; 7 nucleotides line up with TRBD1. Germline V gene sequence: CDR1 MNHNS, CDR2 SASEGT. There are 15 residues in the CDR3. V trimming: 8 bases; J trimming: 5 bases; junction bases outside the gene matches: 13. The DNA of the CDR3 is TGTGCCAGCGGACTCAGACAGGGTAGAGAAGATACGCAGTATTTT. This gives the protein CASGLRQGREDTQYF.

About this clonotype itself: The germline gene is not matched at one end of the junction; a read error may be the cause. J is TRBJ2-2 and V is TRBV7-3, with 12 bases identical to TRBD2. This CDR3 has 15 amino acids. CDR1 and CDR2 from the germline V gene are SGHTA and FQGTGA. The CDR3 sequence is CACSPGLAGTGELFF. The CDR3 DNA reads as TGTGCCTGCAGCCCAGGACTAGCGGGGACCGGGGAGCTGTTTTTT.

This clonotype was observed once. A much larger clone differs from this one at a single base, so this may be a read error. The chain's CDR3 is CASSPDSTTSEKLFF. In nucleotides, the CDR3 is TGTGCCAGCAGCCCTGACAGTACAACTAGTGAAAAACTGTTTTTT. V is TRBV7-2 and J is TRBJ1-4, with D possibly matching TRBD1 (5 bases). This CDR3 is 15 amino acids long. From germline, CDR1 is SGHTA and CDR2 FQGNSA.